Below are 28 T cell receptor beta chains sequenced from a single sample in a study of response to subunit inactivated influenza vaccine. Via MiXCR, TCRdb re-called the RT-PCR reads, giving one row per CDR3 protein. The table includes about half a million distinct CDR3 sequences, about 25% detected once. Sequenced material: CD4+ T cells sorted from PBMCs, taken about 5 days after vaccination. Every receptor here comes from a man aged 50-59 years who received an inactivated influenza vaccine.

The chain couples TRBV5-1 to TRBJ2-2; the match to TRBD2 covers 9 bases. The CDR3 spans 16 residues. CDR1 and CDR2 (germline): SGHRS, YFSETQ. Losses at the gene ends were 4 bases for V and 0 bases for J; bases not matched to a gene: 4. The chain's CDR3 is CASSPGLASNTGELFF. The CDR3 DNA sequence: TGCGCCAGCAGCCCGGGACTAGCTTCGAACACCGGGGAGCTGTTTTTT.

The chain recombines TRBV4-3 with TRBJ2-7; D remains unclear. With 1 base removed from V and 1 base from J, the gap between germline ends came to 11 bases. CDR1 is LGHNA, CDR2 YSLEER, per germline. This CDR3 has 15 amino acids. The CDR3 region is CASSQVLDGSYEQYF. The CDR3 nucleotides are TGCGCCAGCAGCCAAGTTCTAGACGGGTCCTACGAGCAGTACTTC.

This clonotype was observed a handful of times. The rearrangement uses TRBV6-1 and TRBJ2-3; 11 nucleotides match TRBD1. This CDR3 has 17 residues. The junction had 16 bases not matched to a gene; V was cut back by 6 bases and J by 8 bases. Germline CDR1 MNHNS, CDR2 SASEGT. This CDR3 is CASRPISLGQGVGTQYF. The DNA of the CDR3 is TGTGCCAGCAGACCAATCTCGCTGGGACAGGGGGTCGGTACGCAGTATTTT.

This clonotype has only a few counts. The V call is TRBV7-2, the J call TRBJ2-3, with D perhaps assigned TRBD1 or TRBD2 (6 bases each). The CDR3 totals 16 residues. The germline V gene encodes CDR1 SGHTA and CDR2 FQGNSA. Trimming removed 5 bases from V and 1 base from J, with 16 bases in between. CDR3 sequence: CASSPVGGPGTDTQYF. In DNA, the CDR3 is TGTGCCAGCAGCCCAGTGGGGGGCCCTGGCACAGATACGCAGTATTTT. The full variable domain, rest sourced from reference TRBV7-2 and TRBJ2-3, is GAGVSQSPSNKVTEKGKDVELRCDPISGHTALYWYRQSLGQGLEFLIYFQGNSAPDKSGLPSDRFSAERTGGSVSTLTIQRTQQEDSAVYLCASSPVGGPGTDTQYFGPGTRLTVL.

The J gene is TRBJ2-2, the V gene TRBV11-2; D remains unclear. Germline V CDR1 and CDR2: SGHAT, FQNNGV. The V end lost 5 bases, the J end lost 0 bases, and 7 bases lay between the germline ends. The CDR3 has 14 residues. The CDR3 coding sequence is TGTGCCAGCAGCCGGAATACGAACACCGGGGAGCTGTTTTTT. Protein sequence: CASSRNTNTGELFF.

This clonotype was seen only a few times. The rearrangement joins TRBV12-3 or TRBV12-4 to TRBJ1-2, with D uncertain. This CDR3 region has 15 residues. Deletions cut 4 bases from V and 4 bases from J, with 16 bases between. This chain's CDR3 is CASSSFRHSPYGYTF. The DNA for the CDR3 is TGTGCCAGCAGTTCCTTCCGCCACAGTCCCTATGGCTACACCTTC.

This sequence joins TRBV7-2 and TRBJ2-1; 12 bases line up with TRBD2. Germline-derived CDR1 and CDR2 are SGHTA and FQGNSA. The V gene end was trimmed by 0 bases and the J gene end by 7 bases; junction bases not matched to a gene: 10. The CDR3 consists of 18 residues. CDR3 in amino acids: CASSLANPLAGGLNEQFF. The CDR3 region has the DNA TGTGCCAGCAGCTTAGCGAATCCCCTAGCGGGGGGGCTAAATGAGCAGTTCTTC.

The V call is TRBV7-2, the J call TRBJ2-7; 8 bases agree with TRBD2. The germline V gene has CDR1 SGHTA and CDR2 FQGNSA. The CDR3 runs to 15 residues. V lost 5 bases and J lost 2; bases outside the gene matches: 8. The CDR3 reads CASSPRPGLAYEQYF. The CDR3 DNA reads TGTGCCAGCAGCCCACGACCGGGACTAGCCTACGAGCAGTACTTC.

This clonotype was counted a few times. The J gene is TRBJ2-2, the V gene TRBV3-1; D is unresolved. V was pared by 3 bases and J by 0 bases, with 11 bases between. Germline-derived CDR1 and CDR2 are LGHDT and YNNKEL (reference sequence). This CDR3 has 16 amino acids. This chain's CDR3 is CASSQSQFANTGELFF. Here the CDR3 DNA reads TGTGCCAGCAGCCAGTCCCAGTTCGCGAACACCGGGGAGCTGTTTTTT.

This clonotype was counted a few times. The chain couples TRBV12-3 or TRBV12-4 to TRBJ1-1; 9 bases agree with TRBD1. This CDR3 has 13 amino acids. After removal of 9 bases from V and 5 bases from J, the junction contained 7 bases not matched to a gene. Written as DNA, the CDR3 is TGTGCCAGTCACTCCGGGACAGGGACTGAAGCTTTCTTT. Its protein product is CASHSGTGTEAFF.

The CDR3 DNA sequence: TGCGCCAGCAGCTTCTCCGGGACACGGAACACAGATACGCAGTATTTT. Encoded protein: CASSFSGTRNTDTQYF. This sequence joins TRBV5-1 and TRBJ2-3; possibly TRBD1 for D (6 bases). There are 16 residues in the CDR3. Trimming took 2 bases from V and 2 from J, leaving 15 bases between them. CDR1 SGHRS and CDR2 YFSETQ come from the germline V gene.

The chain employs TRBV20-1 and TRBJ2-3, with 10 positions matching TRBD1. From germline, CDR1 is DFQATT and CDR2 SNEGSKA (reference sequence). The CDR3 is 14 amino acids. The J segment lost 0 bases and the V segment lost 5 bases, leaving 2 bases of the junction unmatched. The CDR3 loop is CSAPGQGSTDTQYF. Written as DNA, the CDR3 is TGCAGTGCTCCGGGACAGGGGAGCACAGATACGCAGTATTTT.

This clonotype was counted between two and nine times. The chain couples TRBV29-1 to TRBJ2-5; D is unresolved. The CDR3 has 13 amino acids. Germline-derived CDR1 and CDR2 are SQVTM and ANQGSEA. The V gene lost 3 bases and the J gene lost 1 base, with 9 bases spanning the gap. CDR3 sequence reads: CSVDGQSQETQYF. CDR3 in DNA: TGCAGCGTTGACGGTCAGAGCCAAGAGACCCAGTACTTC.

The J gene is TRBJ2-7, the V gene TRBV18; a weak D match, TRBD1 (5 bases). Trimming took 2 bases from V and 4 from J, leaving 15 bases between them. Germline CDR1 is KGHSH and CDR2 is LQKENI. The CDR3 covers 15 residues. CDR3 region: CASSPLGQGGYEQYF. CDR3 DNA sequence: TGTGCCAGCTCACCATTGGGGCAGGGTGGTTACGAGCAGTACTTC.

This chain links TRBV7-3 with TRBJ2-5; tentatively, D is TRBD1 (6 bases). The V gene lost 4 bases and the J gene lost 6 bases, with 15 bases spanning the gap. The V gene's germline CDR1 is SGHTA and CDR2 FQGTGA. The CDR3 has 14 residues. CDR3 sequence: CASSSQGRGQTQYF. CDR3 coding DNA: TGTGCCAGCAGCTCACAGGGTCGGGGACAGACCCAGTACTTC.

CDR3 sequence (DNA): TGCAGTGCTAGTTTGTTTGCCGGGGAGCTGTTTTTT. Its protein is CSASLFAGELFF. The V call is TRBV20-1, the J call TRBJ2-2; D is undetermined. V gave up 3 bases and J gave up 6 bases, with 8 bases separating them. Germline CDR1 DFQATT, CDR2 SNEGSKA (reference sequence). This CDR3 has 12 amino acids.

The chain is built from TRBV20-1 and TRBJ2-7, with a tentative D call TRBD2 (5 bases). This CDR3 is built from 16 residues. Trimming took 3 bases from V and 5 from J, leaving 23 bases between them. The germline V gene encodes CDR1 DFQATT and CDR2 SNEGSKA (reference sequence). The CDR3, as DNA: TGCAGTGCTAGTCCCCCCCAAAGTGGGAGCGTAAACGAGCAGTACTTC. Residues: CSASPPQSGSVNEQYF.

The V call is TRBV6-2 or TRBV6-3, the J call TRBJ2-5, with D possibly TRBD1 on 6 matching bases. Trimming cost V 2 bases and J 0 bases, with 10 bases left between them. This CDR3 spans 15 amino acids. Germline V lookup: CDR1 MNHEY, CDR2 SVGEGT. The CDR3 DNA sequence: TGTGCCAGCAGTTACGACAGGACTTACCAAGAGACCCAGTACTTC. Residues: CASSYDRTYQETQYF.

The chain uses TRBV5-1 and TRBJ2-5, with 12 bases lining up with TRBD2. V was clipped by 4 bases and J by 5 bases; unmatched bases: 12. The CDR3 runs to 17 residues. CDR1 is SGHRS and CDR2 is YFSETQ in the germline V gene. CDR3 in amino acids: CASSADSSGGAKETQYF. The DNA of the CDR3 is TGCGCCAGCAGCGCGGACTCTAGCGGGGGGGCTAAGGAGACCCAGTACTTC.

This chain uses TRBV5-8 with TRBJ2-2; maybe TRBD1 (6 bases). The CDR3 has 15 residues. The V end lost 6 bases, the J end lost 4 bases, and 16 bases lay between the germline ends. Looked up from germline, CDR1 is SGHTS and CDR2 is YDEGEE. CDR3 bases: TGTGCCAGCACGTATTGGGGGCTGAGCACCGGGGAGCTGTTTTTT. Translating gives CASTYWGLSTGELFF.

This clonotype was detected many times. CDR3: CSASGTRGGGETQYF. CDR3 nucleotide sequence: TGCAGTGCTAGCGGCACCAGGGGAGGGGGAGAGACCCAGTACTTC. This chain uses TRBV20-1 with TRBJ2-5, with D possibly being TRBD2 (7 bases). The CDR3 sequence is 15 residues long. Germline-derived CDR1 and CDR2 are DFQATT and SNEGSKA (reference sequence). Trimming pared 3 bases from V and 4 bases from J, leaving 18 bases between.

This chain uses TRBV30 with TRBJ1-6; 7 nucleotides line up with TRBD1. V lost 4 bases to trimming and J lost 0 bases; unmatched junction nucleotides: 3. The germline V gene encodes CDR1 GTSNPN and CDR2 SVGIG (reference sequence). The CDR3 contains 15 residues. This CDR3 is CAWNNRGSYNSPLHF. The CDR3 DNA reads TGTGCCTGGAATAACAGGGGCTCCTATAATTCACCCCTCCACTTT. The full variable domain, with the rest looked up from reference TRBV30 and TRBJ1-6, is SQTIHQWPATLVQPVGSPLSLECTVEGTSNPNLYWYRQAAGRGLQLLFYSVGIGQISSEVPQNLSASRPQDRQFILSSKKLLLSDSGFYLCAWNNRGSYNSPLHFGNGTRLTVT.

The gene calls are TRBV7-2 and TRBJ2-5; D is possibly TRBD2 (6 bases). CDR1 and CDR2 (germline): SGHTA, FQGNSA. The CDR3 length is 13 residues. Trimming cost V 6 bases and J 3 bases, with 11 bases left between them. The CDR3 spells CASRRGREETQYF. For the CDR3, the DNA is TGTGCCAGCAGGCGGGGCAGGGAAGAGACCCAGTACTTC.

In this sample, this clonotype turned up a few times. The V and J genes are TRBV20-1 and TRBJ1-4; D might be TRBD1 (5 bases). This CDR3 comprises 16 residues. Trimming took 6 bases from V and 6 from J, leaving 23 bases between them. The V gene's germline CDR1 is DFQATT and CDR2 SNEGSKA (reference sequence). This CDR3 reads CSAPGGARRRDEKLFF. CDR3 nucleotide sequence: TGCAGTGCCCCGGGAGGGGCGCGGAGGAGGGATGAAAAACTGTTTTTT.

In its sample, this clonotype was seen a few times. The chain joins TRBV7-2 to TRBJ2-1; 13 positions match TRBD2. The V and J ends lost 0 bases and 1 base, in that order; junction bases with no gene match: 3. This CDR3 has 18 amino acids. Germline V gene lookup returns CDR1 SGHTA and CDR2 FQGNSA. The CDR3 bases are TGTGCCAGCAGCTTAGCCGGGACTAGCGGGATATCCTACAATGAGCAGTTCTTC. It encodes CASSLAGTSGISYNEQFF. Complete variable domain (other parts from reference TRBV7-2 and TRBJ2-1): GAGVSQSPSNKVTEKGKDVELRCDPISGHTALYWYRQSLGQGLEFLIYFQGNSAPDKSGLPSDRFSAERTGGSVSTLTIQRTQQEDSAVYLCASSLAGTSGISYNEQFFGPGTRLTVL.

This clonotype was detected a few times. This chain joins TRBV5-1 and TRBJ1-4, with a possible D match to TRBD1 (5 bases). Germline values: CDR1 SGHRS, CDR2 YFSETQ. V was pared by 3 bases and J by 3 bases, with 9 bases between. The CDR3 extends over 14 amino acids. Here the CDR3 reads CASSSGLANEKLFF. The CDR3 nucleotides read TGCGCCAGCAGCTCGGGACTGGCTAATGAAAAACTGTTTTTT. Using reference TRBV5-1 and TRBJ1-4 for the parts outside the CDR3, the full variable domain is KAGVTQTPRYLIKTRGQQVTLSCSPISGHRSVSWYQQTPGQGLQFLFEYFSETQRNKGNFPGRFSGRQFSNSRSEMNVSTLELGDSALYLCASSSGLANEKLFFGSGTQLSVL.

This clonotype occurred a few times. The chain combines TRBV7-9 with TRBJ2-5; 14 nucleotides agree with TRBD2. The CDR3 is 15 residues long. J was trimmed by 4 bases and V by 4 bases; bases with no gene match: 2. Germline V gives CDR1 SEHNR, CDR2 FQNEAQ (reference sequence). This CDR3 reads CASSWGLAGVETQYF. The CDR3 DNA follows: TGTGCCAGCAGCTGGGGACTAGCGGGAGTAGAGACCCAGTACTTC.

This clonotype was detected a few times. V and J are TRBV12-3 or TRBV12-4 and TRBJ2-2; a weak D match, TRBD2 (6 bases). The CDR3 contains 15 residues. Trimming cost V 4 bases and J 0 bases, with 9 bases left between them. CDR3 DNA sequence: TGTGCCAGCAGTTCGGGGGATGCGAACACCGGGGAGCTGTTTTTT. Amino acid sequence: CASSSGDANTGELFF.